A selection of T cell receptor beta chains follows, all from one sample in a study of cytotoxic CD8 clonotypes in ibrutinib-treated CLL. Profiling relied on immunoSEQ multiplex PCR, and the TCRdb table lists in-frame clones only, not all of them. Among just over 65,000 clones listed, roughly 72% were seen once. The sample was PBMCs, taken after 12 months of ibrutinib treatment. The receptors were gathered from a human donor with chronic lymphocytic leukemia. Both conserved end residues are part of each CDR3. Each record gives: D gene, clone size, V gene, J gene, CDR3 DNA, CDR3 protein. The D gene is left open where the match is weak. Some rows mark clone size as missing; the rest say once, few, many or name a class of expanded clone.

d_gene: TRBD2
abundance: -
v_gene: TRBV19
j_gene: TRBJ2-1
CDR3nt: TGTGCCAGTAGACAAGCGGGGGGGCCATCAGGTGAGCAGTTCTTC
CDR3aa: CASRQAGGPSGEQFF

d_gene: -
abundance: few
v_gene: TRBV18
j_gene: TRBJ1-2
CDR3nt: TGTGCCAGCTCACCACCGCCTCCTAGCTATGGCTACACCTTC
CDR3aa: CASSPPPPSYGYTF

d_gene: -
abundance: -
v_gene: TRBV5-4
j_gene: TRBJ2-3
CDR3nt: TGTGCCAGCAGCTCACTAGCTAGCACAGATACGCAGTATTTT
CDR3aa: CASSSLASTDTQYF

d_gene: TRBD1
abundance: -
v_gene: TRBV5-6
j_gene: TRBJ2-7
CDR3nt: TGTGCCAGCAGCTTGGAGGTAGGGGGCACCGAGCAGTACTTC
CDR3aa: CASSLEVGGTEQYF

d_gene: -
abundance: once
v_gene: TRBV15
j_gene: TRBJ1-5
CDR3nt: TGTGCCACCTCCCTGTCGGCTCGAGTGGGACAGCCCCAGCATTTT
CDR3aa: CATSLSARVGQPQHF

d_gene: TRBD2
abundance: -
v_gene: TRBV4-2
j_gene: TRBJ2-2
CDR3nt: TGTGCCAGCAGCCAAGACCTGACTAGCGGGGGGGCCGGGGAGCTGTTTTTT
CDR3aa: CASSQDLTSGGAGELFF

d_gene: -
abundance: -
v_gene: TRBV4-2
j_gene: TRBJ1-2
CDR3nt: TGTGCCAGCAGCCAAGTCGGGGGATTTGACTATGGCTACACCTTC
CDR3aa: CASSQVGGFDYGYTF

d_gene: -
abundance: -
v_gene: TRBV11-3
j_gene: TRBJ1-5
CDR3nt: TGTGCCAGCAGTCAGCCGCATCAGCCCCAGCATTTT
CDR3aa: CASSQPHQPQHF

d_gene: -
abundance: once
v_gene: TRBV6-4
j_gene: TRBJ2-2
CDR3nt: TGTGCCAGCAGCGTACAGGGTGGAACCGGGGAGCTGTTTTTT
CDR3aa: CASSVQGGTGELFF

d_gene: TRBD1
abundance: -
v_gene: TRBV30
j_gene: TRBJ1-4
CDR3nt: TGTGCCTGGAGTCCCGGGACAGGGGGCCAAGGGGAAAAACTGTTTTTT
CDR3aa: CAWSPGTGGQGEKLFF

d_gene: -
abundance: -
v_gene: TRBV5-6
j_gene: TRBJ1-1
CDR3nt: TGTGCCAGCAGTCTCCTAGACGCCGGGACAACTGAAGCTTTCTTT
CDR3aa: CASSLLDAGTTEAFF

d_gene: TRBD2
abundance: -
v_gene: TRBV25-1
j_gene: TRBJ2-2
CDR3nt: TGTGCCAGCAGTGAATCCGAGCGGGATCCCGGGGAGCTGTTTTTT
CDR3aa: CASSESERDPGELFF

d_gene: -
abundance: -
v_gene: TRBV2
j_gene: TRBJ2-2
CDR3nt: TGTGCCAGCAGTGAGGCGGGTTTCGGGGAGCTGTTTTTT
CDR3aa: CASSEAGFGELFF

d_gene: -
abundance: -
v_gene: TRBV11-2
j_gene: TRBJ1-4
CDR3nt: TGTGCCAGCAGTCCCCTGGCAGGGGTTCATGAAAAACTGTTTTTT
CDR3aa: CASSPLAGVHEKLFF

d_gene: -
abundance: -
v_gene: TRBV7-3
j_gene: TRBJ1-6
CDR3nt: TGTGCCAGCAGCTTAGGCGCAGGGTTGGAGTCACCCCTCCACTTT
CDR3aa: CASSLGAGLESPLHF

d_gene: TRBD2
abundance: few
v_gene: TRBV7-3
j_gene: TRBJ2-1
CDR3nt: TGTGCCAGCAGCTTAACAGCGGGGGTCTACAATGAGCAGTTCTTC
CDR3aa: CASSLTAGVYNEQFF

d_gene: -
abundance: -
v_gene: TRBV4-3
j_gene: TRBJ2-3
CDR3nt: TGCGCCAGCAGCCCCGGGCCAAGCCACGGAGCAGATACGCAGTATTTT
CDR3aa: CASSPGPSHGADTQYF

d_gene: -
abundance: -
v_gene: TRBV27
j_gene: TRBJ2-7
CDR3nt: TGTGCCAGCAGACTGACAGCCAAACCTTTCTACGAGCAGTACTTC
CDR3aa: CASRLTAKPFYEQYF

d_gene: TRBD1
abundance: -
v_gene: TRBV4-3
j_gene: TRBJ2-2
CDR3nt: TGCGCCAGCAGCCAAGACCTCCGACAGGGATTCTTAAACACCGGGGAGCTGTTTTTT
CDR3aa: CASSQDLRQGFLNTGELFF

d_gene: -
abundance: once
v_gene: TRBV7-9
j_gene: TRBJ1-3
CDR3nt: TGTGCCAGCAGCTTGCCCTTGGGGTGGGGAGCGACCTCTGGAAACACCATATATTTT
CDR3aa: CASSLPLGWGATSGNTIYF

d_gene: TRBD2
abundance: -
v_gene: TRBV5-4
j_gene: TRBJ2-3
CDR3nt: TGTGCCAGCAGAACCGGGGGGGCCGGAGATACGCAGTATTTT
CDR3aa: CASRTGGAGDTQYF

d_gene: TRBD1
abundance: -
v_gene: TRBV7-2
j_gene: TRBJ1-5
CDR3nt: TGTGCCAGCAGCCAAACTAAGGACAGGACCTGGAGCAATCAGCCCCAGCATTTT
CDR3aa: CASSQTKDRTWSNQPQHF

d_gene: -
abundance: -
v_gene: TRBV7-2
j_gene: TRBJ1-6
CDR3nt: TGTGCCAGCAGCTTCTCCTATAATTCACCCCTCCACTTT
CDR3aa: CASSFSYNSPLHF

d_gene: TRBD2
abundance: -
v_gene: TRBV29-1
j_gene: TRBJ2-3
CDR3nt: TGCAGCGTAATAACTAGCGGGGGGCGTAGCACAGATACGCAGTATTTT
CDR3aa: CSVITSGGRSTDTQYF

d_gene: -
abundance: -
v_gene: TRBV6-5
j_gene: TRBJ1-4
CDR3nt: TGTGCCAGCAGTTTTTCCGGACAGACAAATGAAAAACTGTTTTTT
CDR3aa: CASSFSGQTNEKLFF

d_gene: TRBD1
abundance: few
v_gene: TRBV7-2
j_gene: TRBJ1-3
CDR3nt: TGTGCCAGCAGCTGGGGGACAGGGGATGGAAACACCATATATTTT
CDR3aa: CASSWGTGDGNTIYF

d_gene: TRBD2
abundance: -
v_gene: TRBV10-3
j_gene: TRBJ2-1
CDR3nt: TGTGCCATCAGTGAGTCGGCTAGCGGGCACAATGAGCAGTTCTTC
CDR3aa: CAISESASGHNEQFF

d_gene: -
abundance: -
v_gene: TRBV11-2
j_gene: TRBJ2-7
CDR3nt: TGTGCCAGCAGTTTATGGGGCGGCGAGCAGTACTTC
CDR3aa: CASSLWGGEQYF

d_gene: -
abundance: -
v_gene: TRBV18
j_gene: TRBJ2-1
CDR3nt: TGTGCCAGCTCACCAGGCAGAAACAATGAGCAGTTCTTC
CDR3aa: CASSPGRNNEQFF

d_gene: -
abundance: -
v_gene: TRBV29-1
j_gene: TRBJ2-1
CDR3nt: TGCAGCGGCGACAGGCCCAATGAGCAGTTCTTC
CDR3aa: CSGDRPNEQFF

d_gene: -
abundance: once
v_gene: TRBV10-3
j_gene: TRBJ2-1
CDR3nt: TGTGCCATCAGTGGGGGAACTGAGCAGTTCTTC
CDR3aa: CAISGGTEQFF

d_gene: -
abundance: few
v_gene: TRBV28
j_gene: TRBJ1-5
CDR3nt: TGTGCCAGCAGTTTTGCCTTTGGGAGTCAGCCCCAGCATTTT
CDR3aa: CASSFAFGSQPQHF

d_gene: TRBD2
abundance: -
v_gene: TRBV7-6
j_gene: TRBJ2-7
CDR3nt: TGTGCCAGCAGCACTCCCGGGACTAGGGAGCAGTACTTC
CDR3aa: CASSTPGTREQYF